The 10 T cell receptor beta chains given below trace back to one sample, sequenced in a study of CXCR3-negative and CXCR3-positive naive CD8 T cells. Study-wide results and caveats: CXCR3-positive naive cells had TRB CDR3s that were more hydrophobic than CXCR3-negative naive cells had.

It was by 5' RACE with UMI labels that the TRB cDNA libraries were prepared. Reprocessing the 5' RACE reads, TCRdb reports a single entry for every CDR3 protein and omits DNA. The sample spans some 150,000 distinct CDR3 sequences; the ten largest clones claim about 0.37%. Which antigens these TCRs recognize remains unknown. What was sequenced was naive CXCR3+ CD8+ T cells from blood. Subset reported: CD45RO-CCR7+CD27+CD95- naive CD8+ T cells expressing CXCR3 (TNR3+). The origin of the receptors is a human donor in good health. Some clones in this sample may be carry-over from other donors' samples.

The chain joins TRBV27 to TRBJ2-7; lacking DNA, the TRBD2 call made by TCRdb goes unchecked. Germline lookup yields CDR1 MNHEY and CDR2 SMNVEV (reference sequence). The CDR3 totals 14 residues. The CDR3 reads CASSFGPASYEQYF.

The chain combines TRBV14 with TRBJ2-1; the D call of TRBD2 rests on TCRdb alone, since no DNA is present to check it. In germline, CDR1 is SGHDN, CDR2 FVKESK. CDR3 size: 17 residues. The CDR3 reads CASSQDPGLEVDNEQFF.

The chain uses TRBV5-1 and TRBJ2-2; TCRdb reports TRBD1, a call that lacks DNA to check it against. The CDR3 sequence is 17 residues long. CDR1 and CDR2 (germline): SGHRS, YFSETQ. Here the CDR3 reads CASSSRKVGENTGELFF.

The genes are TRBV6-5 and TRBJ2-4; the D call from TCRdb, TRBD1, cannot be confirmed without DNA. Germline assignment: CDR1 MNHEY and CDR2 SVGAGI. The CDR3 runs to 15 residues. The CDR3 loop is CASSPRELPKNIQYF.

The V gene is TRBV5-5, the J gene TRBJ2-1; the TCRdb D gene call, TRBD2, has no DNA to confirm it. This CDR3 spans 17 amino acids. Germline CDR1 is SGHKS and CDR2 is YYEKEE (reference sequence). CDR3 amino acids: CASSSPPGTSGIPEQFF.

CDR3 region: CASSQEQQGGEAFF. The chain uses TRBV4-1 and TRBJ1-1; the TRBD1 assignment by TCRdb is unverifiable without DNA. Germline CDR1 and CDR2: MGHRA and YSYEKL. The CDR3 covers 14 residues.

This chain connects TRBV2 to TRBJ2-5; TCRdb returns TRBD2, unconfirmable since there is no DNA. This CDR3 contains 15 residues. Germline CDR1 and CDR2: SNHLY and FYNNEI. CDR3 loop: CASSRTSDFQETQYF.

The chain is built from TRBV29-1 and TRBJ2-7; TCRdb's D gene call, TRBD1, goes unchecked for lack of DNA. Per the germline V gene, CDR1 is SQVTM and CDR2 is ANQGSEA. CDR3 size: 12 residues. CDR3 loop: CSVPQGAGEQYF.

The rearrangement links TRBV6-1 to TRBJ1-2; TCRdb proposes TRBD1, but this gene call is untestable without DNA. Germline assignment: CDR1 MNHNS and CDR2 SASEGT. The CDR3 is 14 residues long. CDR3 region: CASSSLAGDYGYTF.

The CDR3 spells CASRASASYEQYF. The rearrangement joins TRBV6-1 to TRBJ2-7. The CDR3 is 13 residues long. Germline V CDR1 and CDR2: MNHNS, SASEGT.